The rows below give T cell receptor beta chains drawn from one sample of a study of T cell responses to AZD1222 COVID-19 vaccine. Profiled with immunoSEQ multiplex PCR; TCRdb holds only in-frame clones, not every one. The data show fewer than 50,000 clones, about 74% seen once. The sample in question was peripheral blood, obtained on day 0 of AZD1222 vaccination. The receptors derive from an adult in good health. The CDR3 runs from the conserved cysteine through the conserved F or W. The D gene is left open where the match is weak. Clone sizes are given selectively: once, few, many, or a class where the clone is expanded.

V gene	clone size	J gene	D gene	CDR3 length	CDR3 DNA	CDR3 protein
TRBV5-6	.	TRBJ1-1	.	11	TGTGCCCCGGACCCCCCCACTGAAGCTTTCTTT	CAPDPPTEAFF
TRBV11-2	.	TRBJ1-4	.	14	TGTGCCAGCAGCACGACAGTGTCGGGTGAAAAACTGTTTTTT	CASSTTVSGEKLFF
TRBV6-1	.	TRBJ2-1	.	15	TGTGCCAGCAGTGAACCGGGTAGCTCCTACAATGAGCAGTTCTTC	CASSEPGSSYNEQFF
TRBV14	.	TRBJ1-6	.	12	TGTGCCAGCAGCTTCACGTCCTTACCCCTCCACTTT	CASSFTSLPLHF
TRBV12-3/TRBV12-4	once	TRBJ1-6	.	12	TGTGCCAGCAGTTTCGCCGATTCACCCCTCCACTTT	CASSFADSPLHF
TRBV18	.	TRBJ1-3	TRBD1	19	TGTGCCAGCTCACTTAATACACCGGGACAGCTAGAATCTGGAAACACCATATATTTT	CASSLNTPGQLESGNTIYF
TRBV29-1	.	TRBJ2-2	.	12	TGCAGCGTTGGACAGAACACCGGGGAGCTGTTTTTT	CSVGQNTGELFF
TRBV5-4	.	TRBJ1-6	.	15	TGTGCCAGCAGCCTAAATCTACAAGAGAATTCACCCCTCCACTTT	CASSLNLQENSPLHF
TRBV29-1	.	TRBJ1-5	.	13	TGCAGCACAAGTTCGGGGGGTGGCCAGCCCCAGCATTTT	CSTSSGGGQPQHF
TRBV19	.	TRBJ1-5	TRBD1	16	TGTGCCAGTAGTATGCCCGACAGGGCTAGCAATCAGCCCCAGCATTTT	CASSMPDRASNQPQHF
TRBV4-1	.	TRBJ1-3	.	18	TGCGCCAGCAGCCAAGAAATTTTTTCTGGGACATTTGGAAACACCATATATTTT	CASSQEIFSGTFGNTIYF
TRBV11-3	.	TRBJ2-1	.	16	TGTGCCAGCAGCTTACTGGGCCCGGGCTCCTACAATGAGCAGTTCTTC	CASSLLGPGSYNEQFF
TRBV19	.	TRBJ1-5	TRBD1	15	TGTGCCAGTAGTAGGACCTGGGACAGGGACCAGCCCCAGCATTTT	CASSRTWDRDQPQHF
TRBV11-2	once	TRBJ1-2	.	15	TGTGCCAGCAGCTTAGATAGGTGGGCGCCCTATGGCTACACCTTC	CASSLDRWAPYGYTF
TRBV10-3	.	TRBJ1-5	.	15	TGTGCCATCAGTGAGTCTTGGGGCGGGAGTCAGCCCCAGCATTTT	CAISESWGGSQPQHF
TRBV6-5	.	TRBJ2-3	.	14	TGTGCCAGCAATCCGGCCCCGGCGGTAGATACGCAGTATTTT	CASNPAPAVDTQYF
TRBV6-1	.	TRBJ1-6	.	14	TGTGCCAGCAGTGAGCGTGGGGATAATTCACCCCTCCACTTT	CASSERGDNSPLHF
TRBV5-6	once	TRBJ1-1	.	14	TGTGCCAGCACCCCCCGGGTCCCGGGGACTGAAGCTTTCTTT	CASTPRVPGTEAFF
TRBV14	.	TRBJ1-1	TRBD1	18	TGTGCCAGCAGCCAAGGTGGGACAGTCATAGGGGGGAGGTCTGAAGCTTTCTTT	CASSQGGTVIGGRSEAFF
TRBV3-1/TRBV3-2	.	TRBJ2-3	.	17	TGTGCCAGCAGCCAAGTAATGCCTAGGATGGCTCCAGATACGCAGTATTTT	CASSQVMPRMAPDTQYF
TRBV5-1	.	TRBJ1-2	TRBD1	13	TGCGCCAGCAGCTACCGGGACAGGGGCGGCTACACCTTC	CASSYRDRGGYTF
TRBV7-9	.	TRBJ2-2	TRBD2	14	TGTGCCAGCAGCTTAGCGTCTAGCGGGGCGGAGCTGTTTTTT	CASSLASSGAELFF
TRBV5-4	.	TRBJ2-3	.	16	TGTGCCAGCAGCCTGGGAAAGCGGGCGGTCACAGATACGCAGTATTTT	CASSLGKRAVTDTQYF
TRBV6-2/TRBV6-3	few	TRBJ1-2	.	13	TGTGCCAGCAGTTACGAGAGTAACTATGGCTACACCTTC	CASSYESNYGYTF
TRBV28	.	TRBJ1-5	.	15	TGTGCCAGCAGACCTCCAGGACATAGCAATCAGCCCCAGCATTTT	CASRPPGHSNQPQHF
TRBV5-1	.	TRBJ2-4	.	14	TGCGCCAGCAGCTTGGGCGGGGAAGGAAACATTCAGTACTTC	CASSLGGEGNIQYF
TRBV9	.	TRBJ1-2	TRBD1	15	TGTGCCAGCAACGAAATCAGGGGGGGAGACTATGGCTACACCTTC	CASNEIRGGDYGYTF